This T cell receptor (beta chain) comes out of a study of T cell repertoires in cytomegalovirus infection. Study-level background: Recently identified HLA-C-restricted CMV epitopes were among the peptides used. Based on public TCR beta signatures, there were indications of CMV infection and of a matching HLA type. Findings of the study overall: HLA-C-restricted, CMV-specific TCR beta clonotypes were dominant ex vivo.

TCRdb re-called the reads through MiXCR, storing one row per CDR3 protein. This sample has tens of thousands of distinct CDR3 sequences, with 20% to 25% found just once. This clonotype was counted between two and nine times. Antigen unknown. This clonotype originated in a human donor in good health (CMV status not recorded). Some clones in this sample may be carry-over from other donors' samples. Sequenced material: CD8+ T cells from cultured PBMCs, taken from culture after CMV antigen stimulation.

Written as DNA, the CDR3 is TGTGCCAGCAGCCTCGGAGCTGGGGATACGCAGTATTTT. This sequence encodes CASSLGAGDTQYF. The chain employs TRBV7-8 and TRBJ2-3; D is uncertain. Trimming stripped 5 bases from V and 6 bases from J, with 12 bases between. This CDR3 contains 13 residues. Germline CDR1 SGHVS, CDR2 FQNEAQ.